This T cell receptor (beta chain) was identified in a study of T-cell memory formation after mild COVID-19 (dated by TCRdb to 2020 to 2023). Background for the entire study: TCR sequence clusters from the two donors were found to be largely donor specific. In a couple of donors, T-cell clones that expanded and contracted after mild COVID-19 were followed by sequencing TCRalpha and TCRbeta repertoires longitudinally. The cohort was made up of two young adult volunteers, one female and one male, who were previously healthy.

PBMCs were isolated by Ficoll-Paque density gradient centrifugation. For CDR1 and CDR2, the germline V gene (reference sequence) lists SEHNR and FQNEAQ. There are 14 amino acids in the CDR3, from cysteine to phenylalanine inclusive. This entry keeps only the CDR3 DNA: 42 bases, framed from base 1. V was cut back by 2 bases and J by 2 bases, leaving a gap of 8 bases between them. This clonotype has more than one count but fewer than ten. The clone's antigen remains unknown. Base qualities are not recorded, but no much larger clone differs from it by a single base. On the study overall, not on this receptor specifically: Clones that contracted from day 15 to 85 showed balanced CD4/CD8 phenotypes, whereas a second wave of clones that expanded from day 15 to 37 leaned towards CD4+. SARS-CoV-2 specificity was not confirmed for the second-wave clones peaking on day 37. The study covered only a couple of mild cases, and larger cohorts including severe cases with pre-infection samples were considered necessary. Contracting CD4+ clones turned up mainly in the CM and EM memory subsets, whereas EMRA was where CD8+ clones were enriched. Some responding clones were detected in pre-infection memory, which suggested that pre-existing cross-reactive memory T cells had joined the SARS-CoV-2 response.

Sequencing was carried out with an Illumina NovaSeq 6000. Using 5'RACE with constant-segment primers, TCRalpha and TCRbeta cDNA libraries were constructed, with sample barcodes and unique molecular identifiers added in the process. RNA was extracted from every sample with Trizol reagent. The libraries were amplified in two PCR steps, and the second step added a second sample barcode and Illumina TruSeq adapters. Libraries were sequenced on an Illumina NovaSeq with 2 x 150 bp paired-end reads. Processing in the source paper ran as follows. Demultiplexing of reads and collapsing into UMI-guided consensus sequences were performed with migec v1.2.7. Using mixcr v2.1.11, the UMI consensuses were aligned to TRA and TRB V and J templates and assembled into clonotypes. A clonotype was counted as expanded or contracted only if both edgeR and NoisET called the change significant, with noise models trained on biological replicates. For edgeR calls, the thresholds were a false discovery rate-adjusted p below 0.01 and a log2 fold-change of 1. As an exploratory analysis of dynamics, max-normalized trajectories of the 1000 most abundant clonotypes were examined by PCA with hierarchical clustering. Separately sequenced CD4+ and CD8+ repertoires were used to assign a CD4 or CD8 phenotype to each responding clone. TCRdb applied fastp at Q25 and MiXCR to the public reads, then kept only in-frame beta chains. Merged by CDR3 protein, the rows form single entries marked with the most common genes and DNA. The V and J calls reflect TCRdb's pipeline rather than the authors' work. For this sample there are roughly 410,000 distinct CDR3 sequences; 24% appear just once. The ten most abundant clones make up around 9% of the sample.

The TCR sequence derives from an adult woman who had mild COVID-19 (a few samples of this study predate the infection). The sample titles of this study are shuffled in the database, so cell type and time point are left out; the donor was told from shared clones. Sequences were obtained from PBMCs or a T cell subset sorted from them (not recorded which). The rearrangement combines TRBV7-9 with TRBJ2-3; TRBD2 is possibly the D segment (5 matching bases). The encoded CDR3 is CASSLSGNTDTQYF. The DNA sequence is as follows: TGTGCCAGCAGCTTATCCGGGAACACAGATACGCAGTATTTT. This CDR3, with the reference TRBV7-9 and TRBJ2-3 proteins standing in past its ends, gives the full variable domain DTGVSQNPRHKITKRGQNVTFRCDPISEHNRLYWYRQTLGQGPEFLTYFQNEAQLEKSRLLSDRFSAERPKGSFSTLEIQRTEQGDSAMYLCASSLSGNTDTQYFGPGTRLTVL.